This T cell receptor (beta chain) was recovered during a study of CD8 T cells in ankylosing spondylitis. This clonotype was counted only a few times. The target antigen is unknown. General study points: Matched ankylosing spondylitis synovial fluid reportedly contained a significantly enriched population of disease-linked clones. Within ankylosing spondylitis blood, a TCR beta motif made up of under 10 highly homologous variants appeared to be characteristic.

Looked up from germline, CDR1 is SQVTM and CDR2 is ANQGSEA. This CDR3 is built from 15 residues. Germline trimming cut 1 base from V and 2 bases from J; bases unmatched to any gene: 3. One entry per CDR3 protein, called by TCRdb with MiXCR from the 5' RACE reads. This table holds about 480,000 distinct CDR3 sequences, about a sixth found once. The TCR was taken from a male donor with ankylosing spondylitis. J is TRBJ2-5 and V is TRBV29-1; 11 bases match TRBD1. The source material was blood, either unsorted or a sorted T cell fraction (not recorded which). In DNA form, the CDR3 reads TGCAGCGTTGAAGGGGACAGGGGGATTCAAGAGACCCAGTACTTC. This gives the protein CSVEGDRGIQETQYF.